The 16 T cell receptor beta chains in this list originate from one sample, sequenced in a study of memory B cells and T cells in multiple sclerosis. Clones were sequenced by immunoSEQ multiplex PCR, and TCRdb holds only the in-frame ones, with some missing. The sample comprises about 32,000 clones, around 86% of which are singletons, and approximately 2.4% rests with the top ten. The antigens these receptors bind are not known. After stimulus-free culture, autoproliferating CFSE-dim and non-proliferating CFSE-high T cells were sequenced separately. Approximately 5x10^7 CFSE-labeled PBMCs were cultured six to eight days unstimulated, then replicate wells were pooled. The material sequenced was PBMCs from blood kept in culture. The receptors stem from a human donor with multiple sclerosis.

The chain joins TRBV7-8 to TRBJ2-7; tentatively, D is TRBD1 (6 bases). In germline, CDR1 is SGHVS, CDR2 FQNEAQ. This CDR3 region has 14 residues. The germline V and J ends were trimmed by 6 bases and 5 bases, with 17 bases remaining between them. CDR3 nucleotides: TGTGCCAGCAGTATCCTAACCGGGACAAACGAGCAGTACTTC. Its protein product is CASSILTGTNEQYF.

This clone was recorded a few times. This rearrangement joins TRBV18 to TRBJ2-3, with unresolved D. The V and J ends lost 4 bases and 0 bases respectively, with 5 bases between them. The germline V gene has CDR1 KGHSH and CDR2 LQKENI. The CDR3 is 13 residues long. The CDR3 protein is CASSRASTDTQYF. CDR3 in DNA: TGTGCCAGCTCACGGGCTAGCACAGATACGCAGTATTTT.

The V and J genes are TRBV29-1 and TRBJ1-2, with 11 bases that match TRBD1. The germline V gene encodes CDR1 SQVTM and CDR2 ANQGSEA. The CDR3 sequence is 13 residues long. With V trimmed by 5 bases and J by 2 bases, 1 base remained unmatched. The DNA for the CDR3 is TGCAGCGTTCGGACAGGGGGCAACTATGGCTACACCTTC. It specifies CSVRTGGNYGYTF.

CDR3 coding DNA: TGTGCCTGGGGTAGGGACAGAGCCTACGAGCAGTACTTC. The encoded protein is CAWGRDRAYEQYF. The rearrangement links TRBV30 to TRBJ2-7; TRBD1 matches at 7 bases. Germline V gene sequence: CDR1 GTSNPN, CDR2 SVGIG (reference sequence). This CDR3 region has 13 residues. The V segment lost 5 bases and the J segment 2 bases; nucleotides outside the gene matches: 6.

The chain carries TRBV6-5 and TRBJ2-3; TRBD1 aligns across 7 bases. The CDR3 totals 15 residues. V shed 2 bases and J 6 bases; nucleotides not matched to a gene: 8. Looked up from germline, CDR1 is MNHEY and CDR2 is SVGAGI. The CDR3 loop is CASSYGARGMDTQYF. DNA of the CDR3: TGTGCCAGCAGTTACGGAGCCAGGGGGATGGATACGCAGTATTTT.

V usage is TRBV6-5 and J usage is TRBJ2-7; possible D gene TRBD2, 6 bases. Germline lookup yields CDR1 MNHEY and CDR2 SVGAGI. This CDR3 has 14 residues. Trimming left V 6 bases short and J 5 bases short, with 17 bases between. The CDR3 coding sequence is TGTGCCAGCAGGAGGTGGGGTACTAGCCACGAGCAGTACTTC. As protein: CASRRWGTSHEQYF.

This chain joins TRBV9 and TRBJ2-7, with 9 bases lining up with TRBD1. J gave up 3 bases and V 0 bases, and 13 bases lay outside the gene matches. This CDR3 contains 18 residues. CDR1 is SGDLS, CDR2 YYNGEE, per germline. The CDR3 bases are TGTGCCAGCAGCGTAGGCTACCCTACGGGACAGGGCTTCTACGAGCAGTACTTC. Translated: CASSVGYPTGQGFYEQYF.

V usage is TRBV12-5 and J usage is TRBJ1-3, with D perhaps matching TRBD1 (6 bases). Germline V lookup: CDR1 LGHNT, CDR2 FRNRAP. Trimming shortened V by 0 bases and J by 2 bases, and 11 bases separated the two germline ends. The CDR3 runs 16 residues. The CDR3 is CASGLVLGGAGNTIYF. For the CDR3, the DNA is TGTGCTAGTGGTTTGGTACTAGGGGGAGCTGGAAACACCATATATTTT.

This rearrangement joins TRBV2 to TRBJ2-3; possible D gene TRBD2, 5 bases. Germline V CDR1 and CDR2: SNHLY, FYNNEI. The ends were cut back, 2 bases at V and 0 bases at J, with 9 bases in the middle. This CDR3 has 15 amino acids. The chain's CDR3 is CASSERLASTDTQYF. The CDR3 bases are TGTGCCAGCAGTGAACGTCTAGCTAGCACAGATACGCAGTATTTT.

The chain uses TRBV11-3 and TRBJ2-2, with 7 nucleotides matching TRBD1. The V and J ends lost 6 bases and 4 bases, in that order; junction bases with no gene match: 5. The CDR3 sequence is 14 residues long. In germline, CDR1 is SGHNT, CDR2 YENEEA. In DNA form, the CDR3 reads TGTGCCAGCAGTCCGACAGGGACCACCGGGGAGCTGTTTTTT. Its protein product is CASSPTGTTGELFF. Combining the CDR3 with reference TRBV11-3 and TRBJ2-2 gives the whole variable domain EAGVVQSPRYKIIEKKQPVAFWCNPISGHNTLYWYLQNLGQGPELLIRYENEEAVDDSQLPKDRFSAERLKGVDSTLKIQPAELGDSAVYLCASSPTGTTGELFFGEGSRLTVL.

V and J are TRBV5-1 and TRBJ1-1; D perhaps matches TRBD1 (6 bases). Trimming cost V 0 bases and J 3 bases, with 12 bases left between them. In germline, CDR1 is SGHRS, CDR2 YFSETQ. The CDR3 contains 15 residues. CDR3 DNA: TGCGCCAGCAGCTTGGGACAGGTCCAGTACACTGAAGCTTTCTTT. Amino acid sequence: CASSLGQVQYTEAFF. The whole variable domain, filled in from reference TRBV5-1 and TRBJ1-1, reads KAGVTQTPRYLIKTRGQQVTLSCSPISGHRSVSWYQQTPGQGLQFLFEYFSETQRNKGNFPGRFSGRQFSNSRSEMNVSTLELGDSALYLCASSLGQVQYTEAFFGQGTRLTVV.

The chain couples TRBV11-2 to TRBJ1-5; D not certain. The ends were cut back, 1 base at V and 4 bases at J, with 8 bases in the middle. The CDR3 totals 14 residues. Germline lookup yields CDR1 SGHAT and CDR2 FQNNGV. The CDR3 coding sequence is TGTGCCAGCAGCTTAGCTCCAGAGAATCAGCCCCAGCATTTT. As protein: CASSLAPENQPQHF.

The chain combines TRBV29-1 with TRBJ1-5; D not resolved. V was trimmed by 4 bases and J by 2 bases, leaving 12 bases between them. CDR3 length equals 14 residues. Per germline, CDR1 SQVTM and CDR2 ANQGSEA. Here the CDR3 reads CSVGVSYGNQPQHF. In nucleotides, the CDR3 is TGCAGCGTTGGGGTAAGCTACGGCAATCAGCCCCAGCATTTT.

The V and J genes are TRBV6-1 and TRBJ1-2; no clear D. CDR3 size: 15 residues. Germline CDR1 and CDR2: MNHNS and SASEGT. V was pared by 2 bases and J by 7 bases, with 17 bases between. The CDR3 DNA follows: TGTGCCAGCAGTGAAATGGTTGAGGGTTCGGGTGGCTACACCTTC. This sequence encodes CASSEMVEGSGGYTF.

This clone was found once. The chain couples TRBV5-4 to TRBJ2-1; D gene unclear. The germline V gene has CDR1 SGHNT and CDR2 YYREEE (reference sequence). The CDR3 spans 15 residues. The germline V and J ends were trimmed by 4 bases and 1 base, with 12 bases remaining between them. As DNA, the CDR3 is TGTGCCAGCAGCCCGGATGGTGGGTCCTACAATGAGCAGTTCTTC. Translation gives CASSPDGGSYNEQFF.

This chain connects TRBV6-6 to TRBJ1-1; D might be TRBD1 (6 bases). Germline CDR1 and CDR2: MNHNY and SVGAGI (reference sequence). The V end was cut by 5 bases, the J end by 0 bases, with 10 bases between. The CDR3 is 14 residues long. The CDR3 reads CASSRTVMNTEAFF. CDR3 DNA sequence: TGTGCCAGCAGTCGGACAGTGATGAACACTGAAGCTTTCTTT.